What follows are 32 T cell receptor beta chains derived from one specimen sequenced in a study of blood T cell repertoires in COVID-19. TCRdb keeps only in-frame clones here, not all; method: immunoSEQ multiplex PCR. The sample has 110,000 or so clones, around 85% seen once. The sequenced sample consisted of peripheral blood. The receptors were gathered from a woman aged 60-70 years with COVID-19, enrolled during active disease.

The chain has TRBV3-1 (or the pseudogene TRBV3-2) and TRBJ2-2, with 11 bases that match TRBD1. CDR1 LGHDT and CDR2 YNNKEL come from the germline V gene (reference sequence). CDR3 length equals 16 residues. V was clipped by 6 bases and J by 6 bases; unmatched bases: 9. The CDR3 reads CASSRPGQGVAGELFF. The CDR3 DNA is TGTGCCAGCAGTCGACCGGGACAGGGGGTGGCCGGGGAGCTGTTTTTT.

The V gene is TRBV15, the J gene TRBJ2-6; D is unclear. The CDR3 runs to 15 residues. V lost 6 bases and J lost 0, with 9 bases in between. CDR1 and CDR2 from the germline V gene are LNHNV and YYDKDF (reference sequence). CDR3 in amino acids: CATRRMSSGANVLTF. DNA for the CDR3: TGTGCCACCAGACGTATGAGCTCTGGGGCCAACGTCCTGACTTTC.

The rearrangement joins TRBV12-3 or TRBV12-4 to TRBJ1-2, with 8 bases identical to TRBD1. The CDR3 is made up of 13 amino acids. J lost 8 bases, V lost 5 bases, and 7 bases had no gene match. In DNA form, the CDR3 reads TGTGCCAGCAGTCTCGGACAGGGTTGGGGCTACACCTTC. Amino acids: CASSLGQGWGYTF.

V gene TRBV28 combines with J gene TRBJ2-7, with 7 bases matching TRBD1. J was trimmed by 2 bases and V by 5 bases; bases with no gene match: 6. There are 14 residues in the CDR3. Germline V gene sequence: CDR1 MDHEN, CDR2 SYDVKM. CDR3 coding DNA: TGTGCCAGCAGTATACTGGACAGGACCTACGAGCAGTACTTC. Translating it yields CASSILDRTYEQYF. Together with reference TRBV28 and TRBJ2-7, the CDR3 gives the full variable domain: DVKVTQSSRYLVKRTGEKVFLECVQDMDHENMFWYRQDPGLGLRLIYFSYDVKMKEKGDIPEGYSVSREKKERFSLILESASTNQTSMYLCASSILDRTYEQYFGPGTRLTVT.

This chain connects TRBV5-1 to TRBJ2-5; the D is unclear. The CDR3 length is 14 residues. Trimming removed 7 bases at V and 3 bases at J, with 16 bases between. Germline V gene sequence: CDR1 SGHRS, CDR2 YFSETQ. As DNA, the CDR3 is TGCGCCAGCTCCCAGGCCCAAACAGAAGAGACCCAGTACTTC. This codes for CASSQAQTEETQYF.

The CDR3 coding sequence is TGTGCCAGCAGTTTCACGGACAGGGAAAATTCACCCCTCCACTTT. Amino acid sequence: CASSFTDRENSPLHF. This sequence joins TRBV27 and TRBJ1-6, with TRBD1 matching over 8 bases. There are 15 residues in the CDR3. Germline V gives CDR1 MNHEY, CDR2 SMNVEV (reference sequence). With V trimmed by 3 bases and J by 7 bases, 5 bases remained unmatched.

The rearrangement joins TRBV5-6 to TRBJ1-3; D gene uncertain. The germline V and J ends were trimmed by 0 bases and 0 bases, with 4 bases remaining between them. This CDR3 has 14 residues. Germline V lookup: CDR1 SGHDT, CDR2 YYEEEE. CDR3 in amino acids: CASSLDFSGNTIYF. As DNA, the CDR3 is TGTGCCAGCAGCTTGGACTTCTCTGGAAACACCATATATTTT.

In this sample, this clone turned up once. The V call is TRBV5-1, the J call TRBJ1-2, with D unresolved. The CDR3 is made up of 15 amino acids. Germline-derived CDR1 and CDR2 are SGHRS and YFSETQ. The V end lost 1 base, the J end lost 5 bases, and 15 bases lay between the germline ends. The DNA for the CDR3 is TGCGCCAGCAGCTTGCCAGATGGCCCCTTATATGGCTACACCTTC. This codes for CASSLPDGPLYGYTF.

The chain combines TRBV4-1 with TRBJ1-2, with D perhaps matching TRBD1 (5 bases). The germline V gene has CDR1 MGHRA and CDR2 YSYEKL. This CDR3 spans 15 amino acids. Trimming cost V 1 base and J 4 bases, with 13 bases left between them. DNA for the CDR3: TGCGCCAGCAGCCAAGGACAGAACTCGGGCTATGGCTACACCTTC. It translates to CASSQGQNSGYGYTF.

The V call is TRBV4-3, the J call TRBJ1-1; tentatively, D is TRBD1 (5 bases). Germline-derived CDR1 and CDR2 are LGHNA and YSLEER. The CDR3 loop spans 15 amino acids. V lost 1 base and J lost 1, with 10 bases in between. The CDR3 loop is CASSQGIGGNTEAFF. CDR3 in DNA: TGCGCCAGCAGCCAAGGCATCGGGGGGAACACTGAAGCTTTCTTT.

The chain recombines TRBV7-8 with TRBJ1-1; 8 bases match TRBD1. Germline loops: CDR1 SGHVS, CDR2 FQNEAQ. The CDR3 runs to 15 residues. Trimming at V came to 5 bases and at J to 0 bases, leaving 5 bases not matched to a gene. CDR3 protein: CASSLDRVVNTEAFF. The CDR3 nucleotides are TGTGCCAGCAGCCTGGACAGGGTCGTGAACACTGAAGCTTTCTTT.

This chain joins TRBV24-1 and TRBJ2-1; TRBD1 aligns across 8 bases. V lost 3 bases to trimming and J lost 6 bases; unmatched junction nucleotides: 6. The CDR3 is 15 amino acids. Germline CDR1 and CDR2: KGHDR and SFDVKD. CDR3 protein: CATSDRLGQGNEQFF. CDR3 DNA: TGTGCCACCAGTGATCGTCTCGGACAGGGCAATGAGCAGTTCTTC.

V gene TRBV2 combines with J gene TRBJ2-7, with a tentative D call TRBD1 (6 bases). Germline V CDR1 and CDR2: SNHLY, FYNNEI. The CDR3 totals 13 residues. V gave up 6 bases and J gave up 2 bases, with 11 bases separating them. CDR3 sequence reads: CASRRDTAYEQYF. The CDR3 DNA reads TGTGCCAGCAGACGGGACACAGCCTACGAGCAGTACTTC.

This chain connects TRBV4-1 to TRBJ2-3; 7 bases are a match to TRBD2. The ends lost 4 bases at V and 5 bases at J; junction bases unmatched: 9. Germline assignment: CDR1 MGHRA and CDR2 YSYEKL. The CDR3 runs to 15 residues. The CDR3 coding sequence is TGCGCCAGCAGCCTATTAGCGGGCGGGATAGATACGCAGTATTTT. Protein product: CASSLLAGGIDTQYF.

The CDR3 DNA is TGTGCCAGCTCCCAATTGACAGTCAACACAGATACGCAGTATTTT. It translates to CASSQLTVNTDTQYF. The chain couples TRBV18 to TRBJ2-3; D perhaps matches TRBD1 (5 bases). V lost 6 bases, J lost 2 bases, and 15 bases lay in between. The germline V gene has CDR1 KGHSH and CDR2 LQKENI. The CDR3 has 15 amino acids.

The rearrangement links TRBV6-5 to TRBJ2-3; 9 positions agree with TRBD2. The CDR3 spans 15 residues. Germline CDR1 reads MNHEY; CDR2 reads SVGAGI. J lost 4 bases, V lost 4 bases, and 6 bases had no gene match. The CDR3 protein is CASSLAGVSPDTQYF. In DNA, the CDR3 is TGTGCCAGCAGTTTAGCGGGGGTTTCCCCAGATACGCAGTATTTT.

The rearrangement uses TRBV5-1 and TRBJ1-2; D might be TRBD1 (6 bases). Germline-derived CDR1 and CDR2 are SGHRS and YFSETQ. With 5 bases removed from V and 2 bases from J, the gap between germline ends came to 16 bases. The CDR3 runs to 15 residues. CDR3 region: CASSRGTSQNYGYTF. CDR3 DNA sequence: TGCGCCAGCAGTCGTGGGACAAGTCAGAACTATGGCTACACCTTC.

The chain has TRBV29-1 and TRBJ2-2; TRBD1 matches 7 bases. The J segment lost 0 bases and the V segment lost 7 bases, leaving 5 bases of the junction unmatched. The CDR3 totals 14 residues. The germline gives CDR1 SQVTM, CDR2 ANQGSEA. CDR3 region: CSARTGANTGELFF. DNA for the CDR3: TGCAGCGCGCGAACAGGGGCGAACACCGGGGAGCTGTTTTTT.

The chain employs TRBV4-1 and TRBJ2-2, with a possible D match to TRBD2 (5 bases). The CDR3 covers 16 residues. V was pared by 0 bases and J by 2 bases, with 10 bases between. Germline V gene sequence: CDR1 MGHRA, CDR2 YSYEKL. The CDR3 bases are TGCGCCAGCAGCCAAGAAGCTAGCTATAACACCGGGGAGCTGTTTTTT. It codes for CASSQEASYNTGELFF.

The V and J genes are TRBV18 and TRBJ1-2; possible D gene TRBD1, 6 bases. Trimming left V 1 base short and J 7 bases short, with 16 bases between. This CDR3 is 15 amino acids long. Germline V gives CDR1 KGHSH, CDR2 LQKENI. As DNA, the CDR3 is TGTGCCAGCTCACCACGGTCAGGGGTCCAATCTGGCTACACCTTC. It yields the protein CASSPRSGVQSGYTF. Together with reference TRBV18 and TRBJ1-2, the CDR3 gives the full variable domain: NAGVMQNPRHLVRRRGQEARLRCSPMKGHSHVYWYRQLPEEGLKFMVYLQKENIIDESGMPKERFSAEFPKEGPSILRIQQVVRGDSAAYFCASSPRSGVQSGYTFGSGTRLTVV.

This chain uses TRBV27 with TRBJ2-1; 11 positions match TRBD2. Germline CDR1 MNHEY, CDR2 SMNVEV (reference sequence). The V and J ends lost 1 base and 6 bases, in that order; junction bases with no gene match: 11. CDR3 length: 18 amino acids. CDR3 DNA sequence: TGTGCCAGCAGTTTATTCTACACTATAGCGGGGGGGGCCAATGAGCAGTTCTTC. Translation: CASSLFYTIAGGANEQFF.

The chain carries TRBV7-9 and TRBJ2-3; D gene uncertain. V dropped 1 base and J dropped 5 bases, with 13 bases sitting between them. There are 15 residues in the CDR3. Per germline, CDR1 SEHNR and CDR2 FQNEAQ (reference sequence). The chain's CDR3 is CASSLGSDFRDTQYF. In DNA, the CDR3 is TGTGCCAGCAGCTTAGGTTCAGACTTCAGAGATACGCAGTATTTT.

The chain joins TRBV5-5 to TRBJ1-5; D gene unclear. CDR1 and CDR2 (germline): SGHKS, YYEKEE (reference sequence). V gave up 3 bases and J gave up 1 base, with 8 bases separating them. The CDR3 sequence is 14 residues long. CDR3 bases: TGTGCCAGCAGCTCCATGGGCAGCAATCAGCCCCAGCATTTT. Protein sequence: CASSSMGSNQPQHF.

The CDR3 region is CASSWRTGEVNTGELFF. As DNA, the CDR3 is TGTGCCAGCAGTTGGCGGACAGGGGAGGTGAACACCGGGGAGCTGTTTTTT. V usage is TRBV2 and J usage is TRBJ2-2, with TRBD1 identical over 9 bases. Looked up from germline, CDR1 is SNHLY and CDR2 is FYNNEI. The V and J ends lost 5 bases and 1 base, in that order; junction bases with no gene match: 8. This CDR3 is 17 amino acids long.

This rearrangement joins TRBV5-1 to TRBJ2-1, with TRBD2 matching over 13 bases. The J segment lost 6 bases and the V segment lost 2 bases, leaving 2 bases of the junction unmatched. Germline values: CDR1 SGHRS, CDR2 YFSETQ. This CDR3 is 15 amino acids long. The CDR3 coding sequence is TGCGCCAGCAGCTTTCGGACTAGCGGGGGCAATGAGCAGTTCTTC. Protein product: CASSFRTSGGNEQFF. Variable domain in full (rest from reference TRBV5-1 and TRBJ2-1): KAGVTQTPRYLIKTRGQQVTLSCSPISGHRSVSWYQQTPGQGLQFLFEYFSETQRNKGNFPGRFSGRQFSNSRSEMNVSTLELGDSALYLCASSFRTSGGNEQFFGPGTRLTVL.

This clone is a singleton in its sample. The chain combines TRBV18 with TRBJ1-1, with D unclear. Trimming pared 1 base from V and 4 bases from J, leaving 16 bases between. The CDR3 sequence is 16 residues long. Germline values: CDR1 KGHSH, CDR2 LQKENI. The CDR3 here is CASSPLSPSGGTEAFF. DNA of the CDR3: TGTGCCAGCTCACCACTTAGTCCCAGCGGCGGCACTGAAGCTTTCTTT.

The V gene is TRBV6-5, the J gene TRBJ1-3; perhaps TRBD1 as D (6 bases). V was pared by 6 bases and J by 0 bases, with 12 bases between. The CDR3 loop spans 15 amino acids. Germline CDR1 is MNHEY and CDR2 is SVGAGI. The CDR3 loop is CASSRTAVSGNTIYF. The CDR3 DNA reads as TGTGCCAGCAGCCGGACAGCCGTCTCTGGAAACACCATATATTTT.

This clone has just a few counts. The V gene is TRBV29-1, the J gene TRBJ2-7, with no clear D. Germline loops: CDR1 SQVTM, CDR2 ANQGSEA. V was cut by 6 bases and J by 6 bases, with 12 bases left in between. The length of the CDR3 is 11 residues. CDR3 DNA sequence: TGCAGCGTCTCGACGAGAGGCGAGCAGTACTTC. Translated, it gives CSVSTRGEQYF.

The gene calls are TRBV18 and TRBJ2-7; possibly TRBD1 for D (6 bases). Germline CDR1 KGHSH, CDR2 LQKENI. This CDR3 contains 16 residues. Trimming took 0 bases from V and 5 from J, leaving 17 bases between them. The CDR3 protein is CASSPPSPAGVNEQYF. The CDR3 nucleotides read TGTGCCAGCTCACCACCCTCCCCCGCAGGGGTAAACGAGCAGTACTTC.

V is TRBV5-1 and J is TRBJ2-1, with TRBD1 as a possible D gene (5 bases). CDR3 length equals 15 residues. Deletions cut 1 base from V and 1 base from J, with 9 bases between. Germline V gene lookup returns CDR1 SGHRS and CDR2 YFSETQ. CDR3 DNA: TGCGCCAGCAGCTTGTTACAGGCTTCCTACAATGAGCAGTTCTTC. Translated, it gives CASSLLQASYNEQFF.

This chain uses TRBV10-3 with TRBJ2-5, with D uncertain. The V and J ends lost 1 base and 5 bases respectively, with 14 bases between them. CDR1 ENHRY and CDR2 SYGVKD come from the germline V gene. The length of the CDR3 is 15 residues. CDR3 DNA: TGTGCCATCAGTGAGTTGAAGACAAATGAGGAGACCCAGTACTTC. Amino acid sequence: CAISELKTNEETQYF.

The chain combines TRBV11-3 with TRBJ2-3; 10 bases agree with TRBD2. Germline assignment: CDR1 SGHNT and CDR2 YENEEA. The CDR3 is made up of 16 amino acids. J lost 2 bases, V lost 5 bases, and 7 bases had no gene match. The CDR3 nucleotides read TGTGCCAGCAGCCTCGGACTAGCGGAATCCACAGATACGCAGTATTTT. It codes for CASSLGLAESTDTQYF.